The 27 T cell receptor beta chains presented below share a single source sample, sequenced in a study of blood T cells in healthy people across ages. Alongside a J-beta primer mix, a sample-barcoded 5' primer served in a second PCR lasting about 7 to 11 cycles. TCRdb itself ran the 5' RACE reads through MiXCR, one entry per CDR3 protein. The sample has 850,000 to 1,000,000 distinct CDR3 sequences, approximately 50% seen once. Specimen: blood. The receptors shown here come from a woman in her sixties or seventies in good health.

Comments on this clonotype: A read error may account for a junction end that differs from germline. V and J are TRBV5-1 and TRBJ2-7; TRBD2 might be the D (7 bases). Germline V gene data show CDR1 as SGHRS and CDR2 as YFSETQ. The CDR3 is 13 amino acids. CDR3 amino acids: CASSFGGRDEQYF. The CDR3 region has the DNA TGTGCCAGCAGTTTCGGGGGGCGCGACGAGCAGTACTTC.

There are a few counts of this clonotype. This chain connects TRBV28 to TRBJ2-7, with D maybe TRBD1 (6 bases). The CDR3 consists of 14 residues. Per the germline V gene, CDR1 is MDHEN and CDR2 is SYDVKM. V lost 10 bases, J lost 2 bases, and 18 bases lay in between. CDR3 coding DNA: TGTGCCACGATTCCCTTTACAGGGACCTACGAGCAGTACTTC. This codes for CATIPFTGTYEQYF.

This clonotype was counted a few times. The chain employs TRBV7-2 and TRBJ2-1, with a possible D match to TRBD2 (6 bases). In germline, CDR1 is SGHTA, CDR2 FQGNSA. Trimming took 3 bases from V and 2 from J, leaving 11 bases between them. The CDR3 is made up of 15 amino acids. CDR3 region: CASSFQGGPYNEQFF. CDR3 nucleotide sequence: TGTGCCAGCAGCTTCCAGGGAGGCCCCTACAATGAGCAGTTCTTC.

The chain recombines TRBV20-1 with TRBJ2-7; weak D call: TRBD2 (5 bases). V was clipped by 6 bases and J by 1 base, with 16 bases between them. This CDR3 has 14 amino acids. Germline CDR1 DFQATT, CDR2 SNEGSKA (reference sequence). The CDR3 region is CSAVRGGSSYEQYF. CDR3 DNA: TGCAGTGCAGTAAGAGGTGGGAGTTCCTACGAGCAGTACTTC.

This clonotype appeared a single time. The rearrangement uses TRBV21-1 and TRBJ2-1; no DNA check was done on the table's D call, TRBD2. The DNA end lines up better with TRBJ2-7; the J call may be wrong. TRBV21-1 is shown as a pseudogene. The CDR3 has 19 residues. CDR3 amino acids: CASSDRALAENKEYNEQYF. The DNA of the CDR3 is TGTGCCAGCAGCGACCGGGCACTAGCGGAAAATAAGGAGTACAATGAGCAGTACTTC.

The V gene is TRBV29-1, the J gene TRBJ2-3, with TRBD2 identical over 9 bases. This CDR3 region has 14 residues. V was clipped by 4 bases and J by 6 bases; unmatched bases: 8. Per germline, CDR1 SQVTM and CDR2 ANQGSEA. The CDR3 DNA is TGCAGCGTTGGTGCGGGAGGGGGTGCTGATACGCAGTATTTT. Protein product: CSVGAGGGADTQYF.

This clonotype was seen a single time. The CDR3 here is CASSLRQGLRAKNIQYF. In DNA form, the CDR3 reads TGTGCCAGCAGCTTGCGACAGGGGCTGAGGGCCAAAAACATTCAGTACTTC. V usage is TRBV5-6 and J usage is TRBJ2-4, with 8 positions matching TRBD1. Germline assignment: CDR1 SGHDT and CDR2 YYEEEE. V lost 1 base and J lost 1; bases outside the gene matches: 7. The CDR3 spans 17 residues.

The chain combines TRBV20-1 with TRBJ2-1; D gene uncertain. Germline V CDR1 and CDR2: DFQATT, SNEGSKA (reference sequence). The CDR3 has 14 residues. The V and J ends lost 6 bases and 5 bases respectively, with 17 bases between them. The CDR3 bases are TGCAGTGCCCCTCCGAAGCGCCGAGACAATGAGCAGTTCTTC. It is translated as CSAPPKRRDNEQFF.

The chain joins TRBV3-1 to TRBJ1-1; tentatively, D is TRBD1 (6 bases). This CDR3 is built from 16 residues. Germline loops: CDR1 LGHDT, CDR2 YNNKEL (reference sequence). The V and J ends lost 5 bases and 1 base respectively, with 17 bases between them. CDR3 nucleotide sequence: TGTGCCAGCAGCTCCCGGACAGTGACTAAGAACACTGAAGCTTTCTTT. Residues: CASSSRTVTKNTEAFF.

The genes are TRBV7-6 and TRBJ1-4; D might be TRBD1 (5 bases). Germline CDR1 reads SGHVS; CDR2 reads FNYEAQ. V was cut by 6 bases and J by 6 bases, with 14 bases left in between. The length of the CDR3 is 14 residues. CDR3 bases: TGTGCCAGCAGTCCGAGACCGGGGGATGAAAAACTGTTTTTT. Translated, it gives CASSPRPGDEKLFF.

This clonotype was seen a few times. The chain is built from TRBV9 and TRBJ2-1, with D maybe TRBD2 (5 bases). Germline V gives CDR1 SGDLS, CDR2 YYNGEE. Trimming shortened V by 4 bases and J by 9 bases, and 14 bases separated the two germline ends. CDR3 length equals 13 residues. In DNA form, the CDR3 reads TGTGCCAGCAGCCCCGGACTGTCTGGTGAGCAGTTCTTC. It yields the protein CASSPGLSGEQFF.

This sequence joins TRBV27 and TRBJ2-1, with D tentatively TRBD2 (5 bases). The length of the CDR3 is 15 residues. CDR1 MNHEY and CDR2 SMNVEV come from the germline V gene (reference sequence). The V gene lost 6 bases and the J gene lost 6 bases, with 18 bases spanning the gap. The CDR3 protein is CASSSRGLAVNEQFF. The CDR3, as DNA: TGTGCCAGCAGCTCCCGAGGGCTAGCTGTCAATGAGCAGTTCTTC.

The chain employs TRBV14 and TRBJ2-5, with a weak D call TRBD2 (5 bases). Germline CDR1 reads SGHDN; CDR2 reads FVKESK. CDR3 length equals 14 residues. With 8 bases removed from V and 5 bases from J, the gap between germline ends came to 18 bases. The CDR3, as DNA: TGTGCCAGCCTTAGACTACCCCAGCTGGAGACCCAGTACTTC. Translation: CASLRLPQLETQYF.

The chain links TRBV18 to TRBJ1-6; D possibly corresponds to TRBD1 (6 bases). The CDR3 consists of 16 residues. The V gene's germline CDR1 is KGHSH and CDR2 LQKENI. The germline V and J ends were trimmed by 4 bases and 6 bases, with 16 bases remaining between them. The CDR3 DNA reads as TGTGCCAGCTCACGAGACCAGGGGTCCGCTAATTCACCCCTCCACTTT. This sequence encodes CASSRDQGSANSPLHF.

CDR3 in amino acids: CASSQVTGARGEQFF. Written as DNA, the CDR3 is TGTGCCAGCAGCCAAGTTACGGGAGCCCGTGGTGAGCAGTTCTTC. This rearrangement joins TRBV14 to TRBJ2-1; perhaps TRBD2 as D (6 bases). V was cut by 1 base and J by 9 bases, with 16 bases left in between. The CDR3 has 15 amino acids. Germline CDR1 SGHDN, CDR2 FVKESK.

CDR3 sequence (DNA): TGTGCCAGCAGTCTCTCCGGTCGGAGGGGGGCCAACGTCCTGACTTTC. It translates to CASSLSGRRGANVLTF. The chain uses TRBV27 and TRBJ2-6, with a possible D match to TRBD2 (5 bases). The V gene lost 5 bases and the J gene lost 4 bases, with 15 bases spanning the gap. The CDR3 is 16 residues long. Per the germline V gene, CDR1 is MNHEY and CDR2 is SMNVEV (reference sequence).

The V gene is TRBV29-1, the J gene TRBJ2-7; 7 nucleotides match TRBD2. The germline gives CDR1 SQVTM, CDR2 ANQGSEA. The CDR3 runs to 14 residues. V gave up 7 bases and J gave up 3 bases; unmatched junction bases: 12. The CDR3 nucleotides are TGCAGCGCCAGCGCCCCAGCGGGGTACTACGAGCAGTACTTC. Protein product: CSASAPAGYYEQYF.

This clonotype came up a few times. The chain carries TRBV6-5 and TRBJ2-5; D is possibly TRBD2 (5 bases). Germline-derived CDR1 and CDR2 are MNHEY and SVGAGI. V was cut by 5 bases and J by 7 bases, with 14 bases left in between. The CDR3 is 13 amino acids. CDR3 sequence reads: CASSRETYGTQYF. The CDR3 DNA follows: TGTGCCAGCAGTAGGGAGACCTATGGGACCCAGTACTTC.

Turning to this clonotype: A junction end diverges from the germline sequence, so it may reflect a read error. The V call is TRBV15, the J call TRBJ1-5, with 8 bases lining up with TRBD1. From germline, CDR1 is LNHNV and CDR2 YYDKDF (reference sequence). There are 14 residues in the CDR3. Written as DNA, the CDR3 is TGTGCCGCCAGCAGAGACAGGGGCGGGCAGCCCCAGCATTTT. As protein: CAASRDRGGQPQHF.

The chain employs TRBV7-3 and TRBJ2-3; D could derive from TRBD1 or TRBD2 (5 bases each). Trimming cost V 5 bases and J 6 bases, with 15 bases left between them. Looked up from germline, CDR1 is SGHTA and CDR2 is FQGTGA. This CDR3 has 14 amino acids. CDR3 nucleotides: TGTGCCAGCAGCCCGGGACCCATAAGGGATACGCAGTATTTT. Protein product: CASSPGPIRDTQYF.

This chain uses TRBV29-1 with TRBJ2-5, with 16 bases fitting TRBD2. Looked up from germline, CDR1 is SQVTM and CDR2 is ANQGSEA. The CDR3 contains 18 residues. J gave up 2 bases and V 8 bases, and 14 bases lay outside the gene matches. The CDR3 reads CSCSGTRGLAGGQETQYF. CDR3 coding DNA: TGCAGCTGTTCAGGGACGCGGGGACTAGCGGGAGGGCAAGAGACCCAGTACTTC.

This chain uses TRBV18 with TRBJ2-7; TRBD1 or TRBD2 may be the D gene (5 bases each). The last part of the DNA fits TRBJ2-4 better; the J call may be wrong. Germline loops: CDR1 KGHSH, CDR2 LQKENI. The CDR3 is made up of 15 amino acids. The DNA of the CDR3 is TGTGCCAGCTCACGGGTGGGGCTAGCTGCCTCCATTCAGTACTTC. Its translation is CASSRVGLAASIQYF.

This clonotype was observed a handful of times. The CDR3 DNA reads as TGCAGCGTTAACCCGACTAGCGGGAGTACAGATACGCAGTATTTT. Translating gives CSVNPTSGSTDTQYF. The chain uses TRBV29-1 and TRBJ2-3; TRBD2 matches 12 bases. Germline CDR1 SQVTM, CDR2 ANQGSEA. CDR3 length: 15 residues. J gave up 3 bases and V 5 bases, and 6 bases lay outside the gene matches.

V and J are TRBV27 and TRBJ2-3; 12 nucleotides match TRBD2. Trimming removed 4 bases from V and 0 bases from J; junction bases left unmatched: 8. The CDR3 length is 18 residues. Germline CDR1 is MNHEY and CDR2 is SMNVEV (reference sequence). CDR3 region: CASSSPGTSGYSTDTQYF. For the CDR3, the DNA is TGTGCCAGCAGTTCCCCCGGGACTAGCGGGTACAGCACAGATACGCAGTATTTT.

The chain has TRBV10-2 and TRBJ2-3, with TRBD2 matching over 10 bases. The length of the CDR3 is 14 residues. The V gene's germline CDR1 is WSHSY and CDR2 SAAADI. J was trimmed by 6 bases and V by 7 bases; bases with no gene match: 7. The CDR3 here is CASTTSGMGDTQYF. In DNA, the CDR3 is TGCGCCAGCACTACTAGCGGGATGGGCGATACGCAGTATTTT.

V usage is TRBV7-2 and J usage is TRBJ2-2; no clear D. CDR1 and CDR2 from the germline V gene are SGHTA and FQGNSA. V was cut by 5 bases and J by 7 bases, with 14 bases left in between. The CDR3 has 14 residues. DNA of the CDR3: TGTGCCAGCAGCGCAGTAGGGTGGGTCGGGGAGCTGTTTTTT. Translated, it gives CASSAVGWVGELFF.

With respect to this clonotype: One end of the junction is discordant with germline, which a read error may explain. J is TRBJ2-3 and V is TRBV3-1; 7 bases align to TRBD2. Germline-derived CDR1 and CDR2 are LGHDT and YNNKEL (reference sequence). The CDR3 is made up of 21 amino acids. The CDR3 reads CVSSQRRPASGTITSTDTQYF. The CDR3 DNA sequence: TGTGTCAGCAGCCAAAGGCGCCCGGCTAGCGGAACCATTACTAGCACAGATACGCAGTATTTT.